A single sample is the source of the 21 T cell receptor beta chains below, sequenced in a study of a mutant IDH1 vaccine in newly diagnosed glioma (dated by TCRdb to the early 2020s). The sample's time point label, decoded: baseline, week 1 (first vaccination visit). Explained via the paper, the treatment or condition label denotes: pre-vaccination baseline after standard-of-care therapy. The library was produced with the immunoSEQ multiplex PCR assay. TCRdb's version of the immuneACCESS table is confined to in-frame rearrangements and falls short of the full clone set. An unresolved V gene accounts for under half of the shortfall where checked; the remainder is of unknown origin. The sample has some 70,000 clones on record, roughly 78% of them singletons. Approximately 8.2% of the sample comes from the top ten. Source: PBMCs, taken from a glioma patient treated with radiotherapy, temozolomide or both. The receptor source for this set is a man in his fifties with glioma.

V and J are TRBV5-6 and TRBJ2-7; 7 nucleotides align to TRBD1. V shed 0 bases and J 4 bases; nucleotides not matched to a gene: 1. The V gene's germline CDR1 is SGHDT and CDR2 YYEEEE. This CDR3 has 13 residues. CDR3 residues: CASSLDRGYEQYF. In nucleotides, the CDR3 is TGTGCCAGCAGCTTGGACAGGGGTTACGAGCAGTACTTC. The variable domain in full, with the rest retrieved from reference TRBV5-6 and TRBJ2-7, is DAGVTQSPTHLIKTRGQQVTLRCSPKSGHDTVSWYQQALGQGPQFIFQYYEEEERQRGNFPDRFSGHQFPNYSSELNVNALLLGDSALYLCASSLDRGYEQYFGPGTRLTVT.

The V call is TRBV5-1, the J call TRBJ2-1; no clear D gene. V was shortened by 2 bases and J by 7 bases, with 7 bases between the two germline ends. The CDR3 spans 12 residues. The germline V gene encodes CDR1 SGHRS and CDR2 YFSETQ. CDR3 amino acids: CASSLPRNEQFF. DNA of the CDR3: TGCGCCAGCAGCTTACCGAGAAATGAGCAGTTCTTC.

The J gene is TRBJ1-4, the V gene TRBV9; D uncertain. Trimming pared 0 bases from V and 3 bases from J, leaving 6 bases between. Per the germline V gene, CDR1 is SGDLS and CDR2 is YYNGEE. The CDR3 runs to 14 residues. The CDR3 sequence is CASSVGQSNEKLFF. DNA for the CDR3: TGTGCCAGCAGCGTAGGGCAGTCTAATGAAAAACTGTTTTTT.

This chain links TRBV15 with TRBJ2-3; D perhaps matches TRBD2 (5 bases). Germline values: CDR1 LNHNV, CDR2 YYDKDF (reference sequence). CDR3 length: 15 amino acids. Trimming stripped 0 bases from V and 4 bases from J, with 11 bases between. The CDR3 is CATSRDPGSPDTQYF. CDR3 bases: TGTGCCACCAGCAGAGATCCGGGGAGCCCAGATACGCAGTATTTT.

The chain carries TRBV7-3 and TRBJ2-2; 9 bases align to TRBD2. The germline V gene encodes CDR1 SGHTA and CDR2 FQGTGA. The junction had 5 bases not matched to a gene; V was cut back by 5 bases and J by 1 base. The CDR3 is 16 amino acids. CDR3 loop: CASSPVSGGNTGELFF. In nucleotides, the CDR3 is TGTGCCAGCAGCCCGGTTAGCGGGGGGAACACCGGGGAGCTGTTTTTT.

The rearrangement uses TRBV5-1 and TRBJ2-2; D gene uncertain. The CDR3 loop spans 15 amino acids. Germline V gene lookup returns CDR1 SGHRS and CDR2 YFSETQ. Trimming took off 1 base at V and 7 bases at J, with 14 bases between the two ends. The CDR3 loop is CASSLISALDGELFF. CDR3 DNA sequence: TGCGCCAGCAGCTTGATTTCAGCCCTAGACGGGGAGCTGTTTTTT.

The chain is built from TRBV30 and TRBJ1-1; possibly TRBD1 for D (5 bases). This CDR3 has 13 residues. Trimming stripped 0 bases from V and 3 bases from J, with 8 bases between. CDR1 and CDR2 (germline): GTSNPN, SVGIG (reference sequence). This CDR3 reads CAWSVRGDTEAFF. The DNA for the CDR3 is TGTGCCTGGAGTGTACGAGGGGACACTGAAGCTTTCTTT.

The genes are TRBV29-1 and TRBJ1-1; no reliable D call. V shed 4 bases and J shed 1 base, with 10 bases lying between them. Germline V CDR1 and CDR2: SQVTM, ANQGSEA. The CDR3 extends over 13 amino acids. CDR3 amino acids: CSVALNRNTEAFF. The CDR3 nucleotides are TGCAGCGTTGCTTTGAACCGGAACACTGAAGCTTTCTTT.

This chain uses TRBV5-4 with TRBJ2-7; D gene uncertain. Trimming took 0 bases from V and 3 from J, leaving 7 bases between them. The CDR3 length is 13 residues. Germline-derived CDR1 and CDR2 are SGHNT and YYREEE (reference sequence). CDR3 in amino acids: CASSLEFNYEQYF. Here the CDR3 DNA reads TGTGCCAGCAGCTTGGAATTTAACTACGAGCAGTACTTC.

This rearrangement joins TRBV6-1 to TRBJ1-5, with D maybe TRBD1 (6 bases). CDR1 and CDR2 from the germline V gene are MNHNS and SASEGT. The CDR3 is 14 residues long. V lost 11 bases and J lost 4, with 18 bases in between. The CDR3 sequence is CALGTRGANQPQHF. As DNA, the CDR3 is TGTGCCCTTGGAACTCGGGGGGCGAATCAGCCCCAGCATTTT.

The chain links TRBV5-4 to TRBJ2-6; 11 bases are shared with TRBD1. The V gene's germline CDR1 is SGHNT and CDR2 YYREEE (reference sequence). J lost 3 bases, V lost 5 bases, and 7 bases had no gene match. The CDR3 is 17 residues long. CDR3 nucleotides: TGTGCCAGCAGTTCCGGGACAGGGGGAAGTGGGGCCAACGTCCTGACTTTC. This sequence encodes CASSSGTGGSGANVLTF.

The chain recombines TRBV30 with TRBJ2-5, with unresolved D. CDR3 length equals 11 residues. CDR1 is GTSNPN and CDR2 is SVGIG in the germline V gene (reference sequence). The V end lost 1 base, the J end lost 1 base, and 1 base lay between the germline ends. The CDR3 DNA reads as TGTGCCTGGAGTGCCCAAGAGACCCAGTACTTC. Translation gives CAWSAQETQYF.

The chain couples TRBV14 to TRBJ1-2; D is uncertain. Germline V CDR1 and CDR2: SGHDN, FVKESK. Trimming removed 4 bases at V and 2 bases at J, with 8 bases between. This CDR3 region has 13 residues. As DNA, the CDR3 is TGTGCCAGCAGCCCTTCCAGAAACTATGGCTACACCTTC. Residues: CASSPSRNYGYTF.

This chain links TRBV19 with TRBJ2-7; D unclear. V was pared by 5 bases and J by 5 bases, with 10 bases between. The CDR3 runs 12 residues. CDR1 and CDR2 (germline): LNHDA, SQIVND (reference sequence). Here the CDR3 reads CASSVVGHEQYF. DNA of the CDR3: TGTGCCAGTAGTGTGGTAGGCCACGAGCAGTACTTC. Drawing the rest from reference TRBV19 and TRBJ2-7, the complete variable domain is DGGITQSPKYLFRKEGQNVTLSCEQNLNHDAMYWYRQDPGQGLRLIYYSQIVNDFQKGDIAEGYSVSREKKESFPLTVTSAQKNPTAFYLCASSVVGHEQYFGPGTRLTVT.

The rearrangement uses TRBV10-3 and TRBJ1-2, with D perhaps TRBD1 (5 bases). Trimming stripped 1 base from V and 2 bases from J, with 8 bases between. Germline CDR1 reads ENHRY; CDR2 reads SYGVKD. The CDR3 totals 14 residues. The CDR3 bases are TGTGCCATCAGTGAGTATGGGGGAAACTATGGCTACACCTTC. Protein product: CAISEYGGNYGYTF.

V usage is TRBV5-4 and J usage is TRBJ2-5; TRBD1 aligns across 7 bases. V dropped 6 bases and J dropped 2; count of bases not matched to a gene: 4. This CDR3 comprises 13 residues. Per the germline V gene, CDR1 is SGHNT and CDR2 is YYREEE (reference sequence). CDR3 residues: CASNSGGQETQYF. For the CDR3, the DNA is TGTGCCAGCAATTCAGGGGGACAAGAGACCCAGTACTTC.

This clone was seen just once. This chain links TRBV5-1 with TRBJ2-2; D is ambiguous. Per the germline V gene, CDR1 is SGHRS and CDR2 is YFSETQ. The CDR3 sequence is 15 residues long. Trimming removed 2 bases at V and 0 bases at J, with 8 bases between. The CDR3 nucleotides are TGCGCCAGCAGCTTATCTCAGACGAACACCGGGGAGCTGTTTTTT. The encoded protein is CASSLSQTNTGELFF.

About this clone itself: An end of the junction differs from the germline gene, which may be a read error. The gene calls are TRBV7-2 and TRBJ2-7; D is undetermined. The CDR3 is 13 residues long. Germline CDR1 reads SGHTA; CDR2 reads FQGNSA. The DNA of the CDR3 is TGCGCCAGCAGCTTAGCCAGCTCCTACGAGCAGTACTTC. Translating gives CASSLASSYEQYF.

The chain links TRBV2 to TRBJ2-5; D gene unclear. Trimming took 8 bases from V and 2 from J, leaving 12 bases between them. Germline-derived CDR1 and CDR2 are SNHLY and FYNNEI. The CDR3 loop spans 13 amino acids. The CDR3: CASVRAKQETQYF. The DNA of the CDR3 is TGTGCCAGCGTCCGAGCGAAACAAGAGACCCAGTACTTC.

The chain couples TRBV30 to TRBJ1-3; D gene unclear. Germline V gene lookup returns CDR1 GTSNPN and CDR2 SVGIG (reference sequence). This CDR3 is 12 amino acids long. V was trimmed by 2 bases and J by 1 base, leaving 3 bases between them. Written as DNA, the CDR3 is TGTGCCTGGAGTATTTCTGGAAACACCATATATTTT. Translation: CAWSISGNTIYF.

The gene calls are TRBV7-8 and TRBJ2-7, with 10 bases matching TRBD2. CDR3 length: 12 residues. The V gene end was trimmed by 5 bases and the J gene end by 7 bases; junction bases not matched to a gene: 2. The V gene's germline CDR1 is SGHVS and CDR2 FQNEAQ. Here the CDR3 reads CASSKTSGEQYF. The CDR3 nucleotides read TGTGCCAGCAGCAAGACTAGCGGGGAGCAGTACTTC.